The table lists the clone carrying this TCR beta chain with a few counts. The data were obtained in a study of T cells after yellow fever vaccination. Study context: Researchers used SMART-Seq v4 Ultra Low Input to prepare fractions that had low cell numbers.

The CDR3 length is 14 residues. Germline CDR1 reads LNHNV; CDR2 reads YYDKDF (reference sequence). Trimming pared 3 bases from V and 4 bases from J, leaving 12 bases between. By 5'RACE template switching, TCR cDNA was produced, with a universal primer site and UMIs added in the process. TCRdb fed the 5' RACE reads into MiXCR, producing one record per CDR3 protein. The sample carries 500,000 to 700,000 distinct CDR3 sequences, 15% to 20% recorded once. The origin of this receptor is a man aged 25-45 years who received the YFV17D yellow fever vaccine. The sequencing here drew on PBMCs, taken 15 days after the yellow fever booster vaccination. This rearrangement joins TRBV15 to TRBJ2-5; D might be TRBD1 or TRBD2, each matching 5 bases. For the CDR3, the DNA is TGTGCCACCAGCAGGCGAGGGGAAGGAGAGACCCAGTACTTC. It codes for CATSRRGEGETQYF.